One sample yielded the 13 T cell receptor beta chains listed below, sequenced in a study of T-cell reconstitution after alpha-beta-depleted transplantation in children. A library of TCRbeta sequences, prepared with unique molecular identifiers, was generated. TCRdb reprocessed the PCR reads with MiXCR, giving one entry per CDR3 protein. Found here are 450,000 to 550,000 distinct CDR3 sequences, approximately 10% of them singletons; the top ten hold 12% to 15%. The input for sequencing was PBMCs, mostly from graft donor cells, taken 180 days after TCRalphabeta/CD19-depleted stem cell transplant. Every receptor here comes from a female patient between 2 and 15 years old who had a stem cell transplant for aplastic anemia, so the T cells may come from the graft donor.

This clonotype was seen only a few times. This chain connects TRBV20-1 to TRBJ2-5; 7 bases are shared with TRBD1. The CDR3 consists of 12 residues. Germline V lookup: CDR1 DFQATT, CDR2 SNEGSKA (reference sequence). With V trimmed by 5 bases and J by 5 bases, 5 bases remained unmatched. The chain's CDR3 is CSARQGRETQYF. DNA for the CDR3: TGCAGTGCTCGACAGGGCCGGGAGACCCAGTACTTC.

This clonotype appeared a few times. The rearrangement uses TRBV11-3 and TRBJ2-3; 8 bases agree with TRBD1. J was trimmed by 5 bases and V by 5 bases; bases with no gene match: 3. This CDR3 spans 13 amino acids. CDR1 and CDR2 (germline): SGHNT, YENEEA. CDR3: CASSPGQGDTQYF. The CDR3 nucleotides are TGTGCCAGCAGCCCCGGACAGGGAGATACGCAGTATTTT.

This clonotype appeared many times. J is TRBJ1-2 and V is TRBV24-1; tentatively, D is TRBD1 (5 bases). CDR1 and CDR2 from the germline V gene are KGHDR and SFDVKD. This CDR3 comprises 13 residues. The V end was cut by 5 bases, the J end by 8 bases, with 14 bases between. The CDR3 is CATSASGTVGYTF. CDR3 in DNA: TGTGCCACCAGTGCCTCCGGGACCGTCGGCTACACCTTC.

This clonotype was detected ten times or more. The chain combines TRBV24-1 with TRBJ2-1; the match to TRBD2 covers 8 bases. This CDR3 has 16 amino acids. The V gene's germline CDR1 is KGHDR and CDR2 SFDVKD. V lost 5 bases to trimming and J lost 5 bases; unmatched junction nucleotides: 10. CDR3 sequence reads: CATSVHYGRVHNEQFF. CDR3 nucleotide sequence: TGTGCCACCAGTGTCCATTACGGGAGGGTACACAATGAGCAGTTCTTC.

This chain connects TRBV9 to TRBJ2-3; TRBD1 or TRBD2 may be the D gene (5 bases each). The CDR3 covers 15 residues. Trimming pared 1 base from V and 5 bases from J, leaving 14 bases between. Germline V lookup: CDR1 SGDLS, CDR2 YYNGEE. CDR3 DNA sequence: TGTGCCAGCAGCGTACCCGGGACGCCATTAGATACGCAGTATTTT. Protein sequence: CASSVPGTPLDTQYF.

In this sample, this clonotype turned up many times. CDR3 loop: CASSRQGRPYEQYF. The CDR3 nucleotides are TGTGCCAGCTCGAGACAGGGAAGGCCTTACGAGCAGTACTTC. The chain couples TRBV18 to TRBJ2-7, with 7 bases fitting TRBD1. The CDR3 spans 14 residues. Germline V gives CDR1 KGHSH, CDR2 LQKENI. With 6 bases clipped from V and 4 bases from J, the junction kept 9 bases outside the gene matches.

This chain uses TRBV7-9 with TRBJ2-7; 7 nucleotides agree with TRBD2. Trimming cost V 8 bases and J 0 bases; bases outside gene matches: 7. The CDR3 extends over 14 amino acids. Per the germline V gene, CDR1 is SEHNR and CDR2 is FQNEAQ (reference sequence). In nucleotides, the CDR3 is TGTGCCAGCGGTACTAGCGTGAGCTCCTACGAGCAGTACGTC. It specifies CASGTSVSSYEQYV.

This clonotype was seen more than once but under ten times. This chain joins TRBV2 and TRBJ2-3; TRBD2 agrees at 8 bases. The CDR3 has 14 amino acids. V shed 3 bases and J 9 bases; nucleotides not matched to a gene: 8. CDR1 is SNHLY, CDR2 FYNNEI, per germline. CDR3 in DNA: TGTGCCAGCAGTGACGGGGGACTAGACACCACGCAGTATTTT. Its protein is CASSDGGLDTTQYF. Based on the CDR3 plus reference TRBV2 and TRBJ2-3, the full variable domain is EPEVTQTPSHQVTQMGQEVILRCVPISNHLYFYWYRQILGQKVEFLVSFYNNEISEKSEIFDDQFSVERPDGSNFTLKIRSTKLEDSAMYFCASSDGGLDTTQYFGPGTRLTVL.

The genes are TRBV6-1 and TRBJ2-1, with a weak D call TRBD2 (6 bases). Trimming removed 3 bases at V and 4 bases at J, with 13 bases between. This CDR3 is built from 15 residues. The germline gives CDR1 MNHNS, CDR2 SASEGT. CDR3 sequence: CASSEFAGRYNEQFF. The CDR3 nucleotides are TGTGCCAGCAGTGAGTTTGCGGGAAGGTACAATGAGCAGTTCTTC.

This chain uses TRBV28 with TRBJ2-2, with 7 nucleotides matching TRBD1. Germline assignment: CDR1 MDHEN and CDR2 SYDVKM. There are 16 residues in the CDR3. Trimming removed 9 bases from V and 4 bases from J; junction bases left unmatched: 14. The CDR3 sequence is CARSPWGKGATGELFF. The CDR3 DNA reads as TGTGCCAGGAGTCCCTGGGGGAAGGGGGCCACCGGGGAGCTGTTTTTT. Using reference TRBV28 and TRBJ2-2 for the parts outside the CDR3, the full variable domain is DVKVTQSSRYLVKRTGEKVFLECVQDMDHENMFWYRQDPGLGLRLIYFSYDVKMKEKGDIPEGYSVSREKKERFSLILESASTNQTSMYLCARSPWGKGATGELFFGEGSRLTVL.

The chain combines TRBV5-1 with TRBJ1-2; 10 bases agree with TRBD1. Germline CDR1 SGHRS, CDR2 YFSETQ. V was pared by 3 bases and J by 7 bases, with 9 bases of the junction left unmatched. The CDR3 has 15 amino acids. The CDR3 is CASSWQYGTGAGYTF. The CDR3, as DNA: TGCGCCAGCAGCTGGCAATACGGGACAGGGGCTGGCTACACCTTC.

The chain carries TRBV29-1 and TRBJ2-3; D remains unclear. The length of the CDR3 is 15 residues. With 1 base removed from V and 1 base from J, the gap between germline ends came to 12 bases. The V gene's germline CDR1 is SQVTM and CDR2 ANQGSEA. The CDR3: CSVEGAFRGTDTQYF. CDR3 DNA: TGCAGCGTTGAAGGGGCCTTCCGGGGCACAGATACGCAGTATTTT.

This clonotype was found a few times. CDR3 in amino acids: CSADPGYTGELFF. In nucleotides, the CDR3 is TGCAGCGCCGACCCTGGTTATACCGGGGAGCTGTTTTTT. V is TRBV29-1 and J is TRBJ2-2; D call uncertain. The germline V gene has CDR1 SQVTM and CDR2 ANQGSEA. V lost 7 bases to trimming and J lost 5 bases, with 14 bases between them. The CDR3 is 13 residues long.